The 19 T cell receptor beta chains reported below all come from one sample, sequenced in a study of a mutant IDH1 vaccine in newly diagnosed glioma. The antigens for these receptors are not known. Assay used: immunoSEQ multiplex PCR; TCRdb lists only in-frame clones, some missing. The data contain tens of thousands of clones, about 61% of them singletons. Time point noted: week 47, end of study. The study gave 300 ug of mutant IDH1 20-mer peptide per vaccine dose, with topical imiquimod. The starting material was peripheral blood mononuclear cells (PBMCs), obtained from a glioma patient whose treatment included an IDH1 peptide vaccine. Receptor source: a man aged 35 to 55 with glioma. Some clones in this sample may be carry-over from other donors' samples.

V gene TRBV2 combines with J gene TRBJ1-6, with 7 bases identical to TRBD1. Per germline, CDR1 SNHLY and CDR2 FYNNEI. CDR3 length equals 16 residues. The trim removed 8 bases at V and 4 bases at J, leaving 11 bases unmatched. The CDR3 coding sequence is TGTGCCAGCGAGGGGGCAGTTTCCGGATATAATTCACCCCTCCACTTT. Amino acids: CASEGAVSGYNSPLHF. Based on the CDR3 plus reference TRBV2 and TRBJ1-6, the full variable domain is EPEVTQTPSHQVTQMGQEVILRCVPISNHLYFYWYRQILGQKVEFLVSFYNNEISEKSEIFDDQFSVERPDGSNFTLKIRSTKLEDSAMYFCASEGAVSGYNSPLHFGNGTRLTVT.

This chain links TRBV2 with TRBJ1-2, with D tentatively TRBD1 (6 bases). Trimming removed 6 bases at V and 8 bases at J, with 19 bases between. This CDR3 is 14 amino acids long. CDR1 is SNHLY and CDR2 is FYNNEI in the germline V gene. DNA for the CDR3: TGTGCCAGCAGAGATGGACAGATGATTTCAGGCTACACCTTC. This gives the protein CASRDGQMISGYTF. Combining the CDR3 with reference TRBV2 and TRBJ1-2 gives the whole variable domain EPEVTQTPSHQVTQMGQEVILRCVPISNHLYFYWYRQILGQKVEFLVSFYNNEISEKSEIFDDQFSVERPDGSNFTLKIRSTKLEDSAMYFCASRDGQMISGYTFGSGTRLTVV.

V usage is TRBV5-1 and J usage is TRBJ2-3; weak D call: TRBD2 (6 bases). The CDR3 has 13 amino acids. CDR1 and CDR2 from the germline V gene are SGHRS and YFSETQ. V lost 4 bases, J lost 1 base, and 7 bases lay in between. The CDR3 is CASSGGGTDTQYF. CDR3 DNA sequence: TGCGCCAGCAGCGGCGGGGGCACAGATACGCAGTATTTT.

J is TRBJ1-6 and V is TRBV5-1; no clear D. The length of the CDR3 is 16 residues. Per the germline V gene, CDR1 is SGHRS and CDR2 is YFSETQ. Trimming left V 0 bases short and J 5 bases short, with 12 bases between. The CDR3 nucleotides read TGCGCCAGCAGCTTGGGGCCGACATCTAATAATTCACCCCTCCACTTT. This encodes CASSLGPTSNNSPLHF.

This chain joins TRBV19 and TRBJ2-5, with 8 bases matching TRBD2. Germline CDR1 LNHDA, CDR2 SQIVND (reference sequence). The CDR3 has 13 amino acids. The junction had 6 bases not matched to a gene; V was cut back by 5 bases and J by 7 bases. The CDR3 spells CASSREGWGTQYF. CDR3 nucleotides: TGTGCCAGTAGTCGGGAGGGCTGGGGGACCCAGTACTTC.

CDR3 amino acids: CASSLRDREQPQHF. CDR3 bases: TGTGCCAGCAGCTTGCGGGACAGGGAACAGCCCCAGCATTTT. The chain joins TRBV5-6 to TRBJ1-5, with 9 bases that match TRBD1. Germline V gene sequence: CDR1 SGHDT, CDR2 YYEEEE. J lost 7 bases, V lost 1 base, and 3 bases had no gene match. The CDR3 has 14 residues.

V usage is TRBV6-4 and J usage is TRBJ2-1, with no clear D. This CDR3 has 14 amino acids. Germline CDR1 is MRHNA and CDR2 is SNTAGT. Trimming removed 5 bases from V and 4 bases from J, with 12 bases in between. CDR3 loop: CASSQNHLYNEQFF. DNA for the CDR3: TGTGCCAGCAGTCAGAACCATTTATACAATGAGCAGTTCTTC.

This clone was seen just once. This CDR3 is CASSFQTDTQYF. DNA of the CDR3: TGTGCCAGCAGCTTTCAAACAGATACGCAGTATTTT. The chain combines TRBV7-2 with TRBJ2-3, with D hard to call. There are 12 residues in the CDR3. Germline values: CDR1 SGHTA, CDR2 FQGNSA. V was pared by 3 bases and J by 3 bases, with 4 bases between. Full variable domain (remainder filled in from reference TRBV7-2 and TRBJ2-3): GAGVSQSPSNKVTEKGKDVELRCDPISGHTALYWYRQSLGQGLEFLIYFQGNSAPDKSGLPSDRFSAERTGGSVSTLTIQRTQQEDSAVYLCASSFQTDTQYFGPGTRLTVL.

The chain joins TRBV7-2 to TRBJ2-7; D not resolved. V was trimmed by 5 bases and J by 6 bases, leaving 17 bases between them. The CDR3 loop spans 14 amino acids. Germline loops: CDR1 SGHTA, CDR2 FQGNSA. The CDR3 nucleotides read TGTGCCAGCAGCGCTAGGGCTAGGAAGGGCGAGCAGTACTTC. It yields the protein CASSARARKGEQYF.

The rearrangement uses TRBV10-2 and TRBJ2-2, with D possibly TRBD1 on 6 matching bases. V lost 3 bases and J 3 bases, leaving 17 bases between the germline ends. CDR1 is WSHSY and CDR2 is SAAADI in the germline V gene. The CDR3 is 17 residues long. CDR3: CASSDPMGTSHTGELFF. DNA of the CDR3: TGCGCCAGCAGTGACCCAATGGGGACATCCCACACCGGGGAGCTGTTTTTT.

The gene calls are TRBV7-9 and TRBJ1-6; perhaps TRBD1 as D (5 bases). This CDR3 is 13 amino acids long. V dropped 5 bases and J dropped 8 bases, with 10 bases sitting between them. Germline V gene lookup returns CDR1 SEHNR and CDR2 FQNEAQ (reference sequence). CDR3 in DNA: TGTGCCAGCAGCCCGAGGGACTATTCACCCCTCCACTTT. As protein: CASSPRDYSPLHF.

The V gene is TRBV18, the J gene TRBJ1-1; D call uncertain. The V end lost 3 bases, the J end lost 7 bases, and 12 bases lay between the germline ends. Germline V gene lookup returns CDR1 KGHSH and CDR2 LQKENI. The CDR3 covers 13 residues. Here the CDR3 DNA reads TGTGCCAGCTCACCTATGACCGAGGGTGAAGCTTTCTTT. It codes for CASSPMTEGEAFF. Using reference TRBV18 and TRBJ1-1 for the parts outside the CDR3, the full variable domain is NAGVMQNPRHLVRRRGQEARLRCSPMKGHSHVYWYRQLPEEGLKFMVYLQKENIIDESGMPKERFSAEFPKEGPSILRIQQVVRGDSAAYFCASSPMTEGEAFFGQGTRLTVV.

V usage is TRBV2 and J usage is TRBJ1-5; D not certain. The CDR3 loop spans 12 amino acids. Trimming shortened V by 2 bases and J by 4 bases, and 3 bases separated the two germline ends. Per germline, CDR1 SNHLY and CDR2 FYNNEI. The CDR3 DNA sequence: TGTGCCAGCAGTGAATGGAATCAGCCCCAGCATTTT. The encoded protein is CASSEWNQPQHF.

This clone was observed a handful of times. The gene calls are TRBV19 and TRBJ1-5, with 7 bases lining up with TRBD1. The CDR3 has 14 residues. The V gene end was trimmed by 7 bases and the J gene end by 7 bases; junction bases not matched to a gene: 10. Looked up from germline, CDR1 is LNHDA and CDR2 is SQIVND (reference sequence). The DNA for the CDR3 is TGTGCCAGTACCATATCAGGGGGTAAGCAGCCCCAGCATTTT. Translation: CASTISGGKQPQHF.

The chain employs TRBV5-6 and TRBJ1-3; D is unclear. V was pared by 3 bases and J by 1 base, with 11 bases between. Per the germline V gene, CDR1 is SGHDT and CDR2 is YYEEEE. The CDR3 covers 15 residues. For the CDR3, the DNA is TGTGCCAGCAGCTCACCGCCACTATCTGGAAACACCATATATTTT. It translates to CASSSPPLSGNTIYF.

This clone was seen only once. This chain joins TRBV18 and TRBJ1-2; D remains unclear. The CDR3 is 11 amino acids. Trimming pared 7 bases from V and 4 bases from J, leaving 7 bases between. Germline V gene sequence: CDR1 KGHSH, CDR2 LQKENI. CDR3 nucleotides: TGTGCCAGCTTCGGAACCTATGGCTACACCTTC. It codes for CASFGTYGYTF.

The V call is TRBV19, the J call TRBJ1-1; D gene ambiguous. Germline V gene sequence: CDR1 LNHDA, CDR2 SQIVND (reference sequence). V was trimmed by 3 bases and J by 0 bases, leaving 11 bases between them. The length of the CDR3 is 15 residues. The CDR3 bases are TGTGCCAGTAGTATCTTCAGACATATGAACACTGAAGCTTTCTTT. It yields the protein CASSIFRHMNTEAFF.

The CDR3 coding sequence is TGTGCCAGCAGTGACCTCGGGGGGGGTAGTGAAAAACTGTTTTTT. This codes for CASSDLGGGSEKLFF. J is TRBJ1-4 and V is TRBV25-1, with D tentatively TRBD1 (5 bases). This CDR3 spans 15 amino acids. CDR1 and CDR2 (germline): MGHDK, SYGVNS. The V gene lost 3 bases and the J gene lost 7 bases, with 15 bases spanning the gap. The full variable domain, its missing parts supplied by reference TRBV25-1 and TRBJ1-4, is EADIYQTPRYLVIGTGKKITLECSQTMGHDKMYWYQQDPGMELHLIHYSYGVNSTEKGDLSSESTVSRIRTEHFPLTLESARPSHTSQYLCASSDLGGGSEKLFFGSGTQLSVL.

The CDR3 nucleotides are TGTGCCACCAGCACCGGGACGGAGGCCTATGGCTACACCTTC. Protein: CATSTGTEAYGYTF. This chain joins TRBV15 and TRBJ1-2; D is possibly TRBD1 (5 bases). Per the germline V gene, CDR1 is LNHNV and CDR2 is YYDKDF (reference sequence). The CDR3 has 14 residues. Trimming left V 4 bases short and J 4 bases short, with 13 bases between.